The present T cell receptor beta chain was sequenced within a study of blood T cell repertoires in COVID-19. Study-wide background: Sites across the United States, Italy and Spain contributed samples from acute and convalescent COVID-19. The cDNA or gDNA used as material had been derived from T cells, B-cell-depleted T cells, or PBMCs.

In the original analysis: Reference gene primers were amplified, and this amplification served to estimate nucleated cell counts. Generated by immunoSEQ multiplex PCR, the TCRdb table keeps only in-frame clones and is missing some. V and J calls and clone size are given by that table; D and trimming were obtained from the DNA. This table holds 340,000 or so clones, around 88% found once. In germline, CDR1 is SGDLS, CDR2 YYNGEE. V lost 1 base and J 0 bases, leaving 10 bases between the germline ends. The CDR3 sequence is 15 residues long. This chain joins TRBV9 and TRBJ1-1; maybe TRBD1 (5 bases). This TCR came from a man in his thirties or forties with active or convalescent COVID-19. Source material: peripheral blood. The DNA of the CDR3 is TGTGCCAGCAGCGTAAGGGGAACAGTGAACACTGAAGCTTTCTTT. This codes for CASSVRGTVNTEAFF. The whole variable domain, remainder taken from reference TRBV9 and TRBJ1-1, is DSGVTQTPKHLITATGQRVTLRCSPRSGDLSVYWYQQSLDQGLQFLIQYYNGEERAKGNILERFSAQQFPDLHSELNLSSLELGDSALYFCASSVRGTVNTEAFFGQGTRLTVV.